This is a list of T cell receptor beta chains from one sample in a study of cytomegalovirus exposure and HLA in healthy donors. Assay used: immunoSEQ multiplex PCR; TCRdb lists only in-frame clones, some missing. The repertoire consists of 95,000 to 150,000 clones, with under 70% occurring once and the leading ten covering over 1.5%. Sequenced material: PBMCs. Receptors were obtained from a man between 18 and 35 years old in good health and CMV-seronegative. The CDR3 runs from the conserved cysteine through the conserved F or W. Each record gives: J gene, D gene, clone size, V gene, CDR3 protein, CDR3 DNA. A D gene is named only where the DNA matches it firmly. Size is omitted from some rows. Given values are once, few, many or a class for expanded clones.

J gene: TRBJ2-7
D gene: .
clone size: .
V gene: TRBV28
CDR3 protein: CASSLSGLGQYF
CDR3 DNA: TGTGCCAGCAGTCTTAGTGGGCTGGGGCAGTACTTC

J gene: TRBJ2-3
D gene: .
clone size: once
V gene: TRBV6-5
CDR3 protein: CASTRQNSDTQYF
CDR3 DNA: TGTGCCAGCACGCGACAGAATTCAGATACGCAGTATTTT

J gene: TRBJ2-7
D gene: .
clone size: .
V gene: TRBV4-3
CDR3 protein: CASSQEWTARDGQYF
CDR3 DNA: TGCGCCAGCAGCCAAGAATGGACAGCCCGGGACGGACAGTACTTC

J gene: TRBJ1-2
D gene: .
clone size: few
V gene: TRBV5-1
CDR3 protein: CASSLTGSGGYTF
CDR3 DNA: TGCGCCAGCAGCCTAACAGGATCGGGCGGCTACACCTTC

J gene: TRBJ1-1
D gene: .
clone size: .
V gene: TRBV27
CDR3 protein: CASSLWRGSGLDEAFF
CDR3 DNA: TGTGCCAGCAGTTTGTGGAGAGGGTCGGGCTTGGATGAAGCTTTCTTT

J gene: TRBJ1-1
D gene: .
clone size: .
V gene: TRBV7-9
CDR3 protein: CASSKRGTRGTEAFF
CDR3 DNA: TGTGCCAGCAGTAAGAGGGGGACCCGTGGCACTGAAGCTTTCTTT

J gene: TRBJ2-1
D gene: .
clone size: few
V gene: TRBV7-9
CDR3 protein: CASSPQGRGDNEQFF
CDR3 DNA: TGTGCCAGCAGCCCACAGGGCCGTGGGGACAATGAGCAGTTCTTC

J gene: TRBJ2-5
D gene: .
clone size: few
V gene: TRBV4-3
CDR3 protein: CASSQDRLITETQYF
CDR3 DNA: TGCGCCAGCAGCCAAGATCGTCTAATTACGGAGACCCAGTACTTC

J gene: TRBJ2-3
D gene: .
clone size: .
V gene: TRBV7-9
CDR3 protein: CASSLDSVLDTQYF
CDR3 DNA: TGTGCCAGCAGCCTTGACAGTGTATTAGATACGCAGTATTTT

J gene: TRBJ2-3
D gene: .
clone size: .
V gene: TRBV30
CDR3 protein: CAEGGDTASTDTQYF
CDR3 DNA: TGTGCCGAGGGGGGGGACACTGCTAGCACAGATACGCAGTATTTT

J gene: TRBJ2-7
D gene: .
clone size: .
V gene: TRBV5-6
CDR3 protein: CASSPSPGSSYEQYF
CDR3 DNA: TGTGCCAGCAGCCCCAGCCCCGGGTCCTCCTACGAGCAGTACTTC

J gene: TRBJ2-7
D gene: TRBD1
clone size: .
V gene: TRBV19
CDR3 protein: CASRDRGYEQYF
CDR3 DNA: TGTGCCAGCCGGGACAGGGGCTACGAGCAGTACTTC